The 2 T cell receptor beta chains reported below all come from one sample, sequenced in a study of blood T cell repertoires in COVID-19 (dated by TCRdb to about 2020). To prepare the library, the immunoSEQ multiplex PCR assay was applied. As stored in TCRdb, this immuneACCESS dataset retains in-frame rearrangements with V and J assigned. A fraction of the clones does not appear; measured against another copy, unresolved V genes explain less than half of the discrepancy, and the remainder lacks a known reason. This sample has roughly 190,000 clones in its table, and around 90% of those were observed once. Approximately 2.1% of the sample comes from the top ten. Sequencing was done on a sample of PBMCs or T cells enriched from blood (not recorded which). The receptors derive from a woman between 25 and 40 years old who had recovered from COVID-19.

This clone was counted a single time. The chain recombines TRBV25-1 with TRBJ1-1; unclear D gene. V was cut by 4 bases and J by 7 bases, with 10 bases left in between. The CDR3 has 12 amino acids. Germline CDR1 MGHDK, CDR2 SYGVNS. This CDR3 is CASSGHVREAFF. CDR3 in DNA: TGTGCCAGCAGTGGCCACGTGCGTGAAGCTTTCTTT. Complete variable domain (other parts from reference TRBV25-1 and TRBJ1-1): EADIYQTPRYLVIGTGKKITLECSQTMGHDKMYWYQQDPGMELHLIHYSYGVNSTEKGDLSSESTVSRIRTEHFPLTLESARPSHTSQYLCASSGHVREAFFGQGTRLTVV.

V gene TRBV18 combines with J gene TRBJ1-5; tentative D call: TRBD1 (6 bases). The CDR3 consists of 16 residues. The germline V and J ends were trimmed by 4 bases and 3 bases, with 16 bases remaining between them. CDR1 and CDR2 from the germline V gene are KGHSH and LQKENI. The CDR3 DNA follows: TGTGCCAGCTCACGGTCACAGGGCAGTTCCAATCAGCCCCAGCATTTT. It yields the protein CASSRSQGSSNQPQHF.